This T cell receptor beta chain was identified in a study of T-cell memory formation after mild COVID-19. TCRdb passed the 5' RACE reads through MiXCR, listing each CDR3 protein once. This sample yields 410,000 or so distinct CDR3 sequences, of which 23% are seen a single time; around 13% belongs to the top ten. CDR3 length equals 12 residues. Trimming took off 5 bases at V and 7 bases at J, with 11 bases between the two ends. A single count supports this clonotype. V gene TRBV12-3 or TRBV12-4 combines with J gene TRBJ1-2; the D gene is possibly TRBD1 (6 bases). The TCR was taken from an adult woman who had mild COVID-19 (a few samples of this study predate the infection). Cell type and time point are not known. The source material was PBMCs or a T cell subset sorted from them (not recorded which). The CDR3 region has the DNA TGTGCCAGCAGTCAAGGGACACTTGGCTACACCTTC. Translated: CASSQGTLGYTF.